These T cell receptor beta chains were read from a single sample in a study of blood T cell repertoires in COVID-19. Data came from immunoSEQ multiplex PCR; TCRdb stores just in-frame clones and leaves some out. The sample carries approximately 200,000 clones, around four fifths recorded once. Input material: peripheral blood. These TCRs come from a woman aged 55-70 years who had recovered from COVID-19. CDR3s include the opening cysteine and the closing phenylalanine or tryptophan. The order of the fields is J gene, clone size, D gene, V gene, CDR3 protein, CDR3 DNA. D genes are given only for firm matches. Not every row has a clone size; where given, it reads once, few, many or a size class.

>TRBJ2-3|NA|NA|TRBV9
CASSALSGLGTDTQYF
TGTGCCAGCAGCGCACTCTCGGGACTGGGCACAGATACGCAGTATTTT
>TRBJ1-2|NA|NA|TRBV30
CAWVSGYGYTF
TGTGCCTGGGTCTCGGGGTATGGCTACACCTTC
>TRBJ1-5|NA|NA|TRBV7-2
CASSYQGRQPQHF
TGTGCCAGCAGCTATCAGGGTCGGCAGCCCCAGCATTTT
>TRBJ1-1|NA|NA|TRBV11-1
CASSLERRVNTEAFF
TGTGCCAGCAGCTTAGAGCGCAGGGTGAACACTGAAGCTTTCTTT
>TRBJ1-6|NA|NA|TRBV3-1/TRBV3-2
CASSQGHRNSPLHF
TGTGCCAGCAGCCAAGGTCACCGGAATTCACCCCTCCACTTT
>TRBJ1-6|NA|NA|TRBV29-1
CSVRQDYNSPLHF
TGCAGCGTCCGACAGGATTATAATTCACCCCTCCACTTT
>TRBJ2-1|NA|NA|TRBV9
CASSVEASGAEQFF
TGTGCCAGCAGCGTAGAAGCTAGTGGGGCTGAGCAGTTCTTC
>TRBJ2-3|NA|NA|TRBV7-6
CASKAGPSTDTQYF
TGTGCCAGCAAGGCAGGTCCTAGCACAGATACGCAGTATTTT
>TRBJ2-5|NA|TRBD2|TRBV7-9
CASSQEGSSGHFSGTQYF
TGTGCCAGCAGCCAGGAAGGGAGTAGCGGGCATTTCTCGGGGACCCAGTACTTC
>TRBJ1-2|NA|NA|TRBV6-2/TRBV6-3
CASSYQAANYGYTF
TGTGCCAGCAGTTACCAGGCCGCCAACTATGGCTACACCTTC
>TRBJ1-1|NA|NA|TRBV10-3
CAIIDTGSTEAFF
TGTGCCATCATTGATACAGGGTCGACTGAAGCTTTCTTT
>TRBJ1-3|NA|TRBD1|TRBV3-1/TRBV3-2
CASSQGQGPGNTIYF
TGTGCCAGCAGCCAAGGACAGGGTCCCGGAAACACCATATATTTT
>TRBJ2-1|NA|NA|TRBV11-3
CASSSQRREQFF
TGTGCCAGCAGCTCCCAGAGGCGGGAGCAGTTCTTC
>TRBJ1-2|NA|NA|TRBV19
CASSTRYGYTF
TGTGCCAGTAGTACGCGCTATGGCTACACCTTC
>TRBJ2-7|once|TRBD1|TRBV18
CASSPRTGDIGQGLHEQYF
TGTGCCAGCTCACCACGGACCGGAGATATAGGACAGGGTTTACACGAGCAGTACTTC
>TRBJ1-6|once|NA|TRBV6-6
CASSSESPLHF
TGTGCCAGCAGTTCTGAGTCACCCCTCCACTTT
>TRBJ2-3|NA|NA|TRBV7-2
CASSLDRGGSTQYF
TGTGCCAGCAGCTTAGATAGGGGGGGGAGTACGCAGTATTTT
>TRBJ1-4|NA|NA|TRBV18
CASSPLAGSDEKLFF
TGTGCCAGCTCACCACTAGCGGGGTCGGATGAAAAACTGTTTTTT
>TRBJ2-3|NA|TRBD2|TRBV4-1
CASSQVFSGVGTDTQYF
TGCGCCAGCAGCCAAGTCTTTAGCGGGGTTGGCACAGATACGCAGTATTTT
>TRBJ1-2|NA|TRBD1|TRBV6-6
CASSGGTGGLDYGYTF
TGTGCCAGCAGTGGCGGGACAGGGGGCTTGGACTATGGCTACACCTTC
>TRBJ1-2|NA|NA|TRBV5-6
CASRLDGGDYGYTF
TGTGCCAGCAGGCTGGACGGAGGGGACTATGGCTACACCTTC
>TRBJ1-2|NA|NA|TRBV18
CASSSSGDSGYTF
TGTGCCAGCTCATCGTCAGGGGATTCTGGCTACACCTTC
>TRBJ2-1|NA|TRBD2|TRBV7-2
CASSLDSGGAASKFF
TGTGCCAGCAGCTTAGATAGCGGGGGGGCCGCGAGCAAGTTCTTC
>TRBJ2-2|NA|TRBD2|TRBV3-1/TRBV3-2
CASSQALAGGWTGELFF
TGTGCCAGCAGCCAAGCTCTAGCGGGGGGTTGGACCGGGGAGCTGTTTTTT
>TRBJ1-2|NA|TRBD1|TRBV19
CASSPQGRRGSKVYGYTF
TGTGCCAGTAGCCCACAAGGACGCAGGGGGAGTAAAGTCTATGGCTACACCTTC
>TRBJ2-3|NA|TRBD2|TRBV7-6
CASSNSGGGDTQYF
TGTGCCAGCAGCAATAGCGGGGGGGGAGATACGCAGTATTTT
>TRBJ1-5|few|NA|TRBV2
CASRLQGFGQPQHF
TGTGCCAGCAGGCTACAGGGTTTTGGTCAGCCCCAGCATTTT
>TRBJ2-5|few|TRBD2|TRBV12-5
CASGLGLAGETQYF
TGTGCTAGTGGTTTGGGACTAGCTGGGGAGACCCAGTACTTC
>TRBJ1-1|NA|NA|TRBV7-3
CASSLQGAGAIEPFF
TGTGCCAGCAGCTTGCAAGGGGCAGGAGCCATTGAACCTTTCTTT
>TRBJ2-7|NA|NA|TRBV6-2/TRBV6-3
CASSYATFYEQYF
TGTGCCAGCAGTTACGCCACTTTCTACGAGCAGTACTTC
>TRBJ1-1|NA|NA|TRBV7-3
CASSSLDRIAENTEAFF
TGTGCCAGCAGCTCCCTCGACAGAATCGCAGAGAACACTGAAGCTTTCTTT
>TRBJ1-2|NA|NA|TRBV5-1
CASSPRQGPYGYTF
TGCGCCAGCAGCCCACGCCAGGGGCCCTATGGCTACACCTTC
>TRBJ2-5|NA|TRBD1|TRBV9
CASSVWTGGAETQYF
TGTGCCAGCAGCGTCTGGACAGGGGGCGCGGAGACCCAGTACTTC
>TRBJ2-1|NA|NA|TRBV4-3
CASSQASGDYNEQFF
TGCGCCAGCAGCCAGGCCTCGGGGGACTACAATGAGCAGTTCTTC
>TRBJ2-1|NA|TRBD2|TRBV30
CAWSVGAGGRNEQFF
TGTGCCTGGAGTGTAGGGGCGGGGGGCCGGAATGAGCAGTTCTTC
>TRBJ2-5|NA|NA|TRBV13
CASSSRQETQYF
TGTGCCAGCAGCTCTCGCCAAGAGACCCAGTACTTC
>TRBJ2-1|few|NA|TRBV5-5
CASSSRSSGSSYNEQFF
TGTGCCAGCAGCTCCCGTTCGTCGGGTAGCTCCTACAATGAGCAGTTCTTC
>TRBJ1-1|NA|TRBD1|TRBV19
CASSMGAGGTEAFF
TGTGCCAGTAGTATGGGGGCAGGGGGGACTGAAGCTTTCTTT
>TRBJ2-7|NA|NA|TRBV4-1
CASSLKRDWKDTTYEQYF
TGCGCCAGCAGCCTAAAGAGGGACTGGAAGGACACGACCTACGAGCAGTACTTC
>TRBJ2-7|NA|TRBD1|TRBV2
CASRDRGNEQYF
TGTGCCAGCAGGGACAGGGGGAACGAGCAGTACTTC
>TRBJ2-7|NA|TRBD2|TRBV5-1
CASQATGGSYEQYF
TGCGCCAGCCAGGCCACGGGAGGCTCCTACGAGCAGTACTTC
>TRBJ1-2|NA|NA|TRBV2
CASRRDSNYGYTF
TGTGCCAGCAGACGGGACTCTAACTATGGCTACACCTTC
>TRBJ2-2|few|NA|TRBV21-1
CASVQGALPGELFF
TGTGCCAGCGTACAGGGGGCGCTGCCCGGGGAGCTGTTTTTT
>TRBJ2-3|NA|NA|TRBV11-3
CASSLGGRGGTDTQYF
TGTGCCAGCAGCTTAGGCGGACGCGGGGGCACAGATACGCAGTATTTT
>TRBJ1-6|NA|NA|TRBV6-5
CASSGTNNSPLHF
TGTGCCAGTAGCGGAACTAATAATTCACCCCTCCACTTT
>TRBJ2-2|NA|TRBD1|TRBV6-1
CASSEVPGGYGELFF
TGTGCCAGCAGTGAAGTACCAGGGGGTTACGGGGAGCTGTTTTTT
>TRBJ1-1|NA|NA|TRBV12-3/TRBV12-4
CASSSQNTEAFF
TGTGCCAGCAGTTCCCAGAACACTGAAGCTTTCTTT
>TRBJ2-3|NA|TRBD2|TRBV10-3
CAISDLAGVTDTQYF
TGTGCCATCAGTGATCTAGCGGGGGTCACAGATACGCAGTATTTT
>TRBJ1-2|NA|NA|TRBV19
CASSIETGDYGYTF
TGTGCCAGTAGTATAGAAACAGGCGACTATGGCTACACCTTC
>TRBJ2-6|NA|NA|TRBV29-1
CSVAQSSGANVLTF
TGCAGCGTTGCACAGAGCTCTGGGGCCAACGTCCTGACTTTC
>TRBJ2-3|once|NA|TRBV24-1
CATSGNTDTQYF
TGTGCCACCTCGGGAAACACAGATACGCAGTATTTT
>TRBJ2-7|NA|NA|TRBV28
CASSLDTTYEQYF
TGTGCCAGCAGTTTAGACACAACCTACGAGCAGTACTTC